The 19 T cell receptor beta chains reported below all come from one sample, sequenced in a study of TIL therapy for anti-PD-1-resistant metastatic lung cancer. The libraries were made with immunoSEQ v3. Profiling relied on immunoSEQ multiplex PCR, and the TCRdb table lists in-frame clones only, not all of them. The sample has about 50,000 clones; around 64% are singletons. Time point noted: pre-treatment sample, taken before nivolumab and TIL therapy. The tumor samples were excised metastases, mostly pleural nodules or supraclavicular lymph nodes. Sample: tumor tissue, taken at baseline. These receptors all stem from a person aged 30 to 80 with non-small cell lung cancer.

J is TRBJ1-1 and V is TRBV15; the D is unclear. Germline lookup yields CDR1 LNHNV and CDR2 YYDKDF (reference sequence). The V gene lost 1 base and the J gene lost 2 bases, with 8 bases spanning the gap. The CDR3 is made up of 14 amino acids. This CDR3 reads CATSRGERNTEAFF. DNA of the CDR3: TGTGCCACCAGCAGAGGAGAGAGAAACACTGAAGCTTTCTTT.

The rearrangement uses TRBV7-9 and TRBJ2-1; 11 bases map to TRBD2. In germline, CDR1 is SEHNR, CDR2 FQNEAQ (reference sequence). J gave up 0 bases and V 1 base, and 5 bases lay outside the gene matches. This CDR3 is 18 amino acids long. CDR3 coding DNA: TGTGCCAGCAGCTTAGGGCTAGCGGGAGGTCCCTCCTACAATGAGCAGTTCTTC. This gives the protein CASSLGLAGGPSYNEQFF.

This sequence joins TRBV29-1 and TRBJ1-4; the D gene is possibly TRBD1 (6 bases). Per germline, CDR1 SQVTM and CDR2 ANQGSEA. CDR3 length: 14 amino acids. Trimming left V 0 bases short and J 7 bases short, with 12 bases between. CDR3 DNA sequence: TGCAGCGTTGAAGATCAGGGGAGGACTGAAAAACTGTTTTTT. It specifies CSVEDQGRTEKLFF. The full variable domain, its missing parts supplied by reference TRBV29-1 and TRBJ1-4, is SAVISQKPSRDICQRGTSLTIQCQVDSQVTMMFWYRQQPGQSLTLIATANQGSEATYESGFVIDKFPISRPNLTFSTLTVSNMSPEDSSIYLCSVEDQGRTEKLFFGSGTQLSVL.

The rearrangement joins TRBV19 to TRBJ1-5; D is ambiguous. Germline CDR1 is LNHDA and CDR2 is SQIVND (reference sequence). Trimming stripped 5 bases from V and 6 bases from J, with 20 bases between. The CDR3 extends over 16 amino acids. In nucleotides, the CDR3 is TGTGCCAGTAGTCTTCCGATAGGCGCAAAGGGTCAGCCCCAGCATTTT. Protein: CASSLPIGAKGQPQHF.

The gene calls are TRBV11-3 and TRBJ2-5; 10 bases are shared with TRBD1. This CDR3 comprises 14 residues. Germline CDR1 and CDR2: SGHNT and YENEEA. V gave up 5 bases and J gave up 1 base; unmatched junction bases: 1. Written as DNA, the CDR3 is TGTGCCAGCAGCCGGGACAGGGGCCAAGAGACCCAGTACTTC. It specifies CASSRDRGQETQYF.

The chain joins TRBV5-4 to TRBJ1-2; D gene unclear. Germline CDR1 is SGHNT and CDR2 is YYREEE (reference sequence). Trimming shortened V by 4 bases and J by 3 bases, and 19 bases separated the two germline ends. The CDR3 runs 16 residues. The CDR3 sequence: CASSPETFQRDYGYTF. Here the CDR3 DNA reads TGTGCCAGCAGCCCCGAGACATTCCAACGAGACTATGGCTACACCTTC.

Within the sample, this clone is medium-sized (0.01 to 0.1%). The V gene is TRBV30, the J gene TRBJ2-2, with a possible D match to TRBD2 (5 bases). The CDR3 totals 13 residues. V lost 5 bases, J lost 4 bases, and 11 bases lay in between. Germline-derived CDR1 and CDR2 are GTSNPN and SVGIG (reference sequence). The CDR3 spells CAWVEGSTGELFF. In nucleotides, the CDR3 is TGTGCCTGGGTCGAGGGTTCCACCGGGGAGCTGTTTTTT. Using reference TRBV30 and TRBJ2-2 for the parts outside the CDR3, the full variable domain is SQTIHQWPATLVQPVGSPLSLECTVEGTSNPNLYWYRQAAGRGLQLLFYSVGIGQISSEVPQNLSASRPQDRQFILSSKKLLLSDSGFYLCAWVEGSTGELFFGEGSRLTVL.

The chain employs TRBV19 and TRBJ1-3, with D perhaps TRBD1 (5 bases). The CDR3 loop spans 15 amino acids. V shed 7 bases and J shed 1 base, with 14 bases lying between them. The germline gives CDR1 LNHDA, CDR2 SQIVND (reference sequence). DNA of the CDR3: TGTGCCAGTACCCAAGTAGGGGAATCTGGAAACACCATATATTTT. Its translation: CASTQVGESGNTIYF.

This chain links TRBV7-9 with TRBJ2-3; D may be TRBD2 (7 bases). Germline values: CDR1 SEHNR, CDR2 FQNEAQ (reference sequence). The CDR3 length is 15 residues. Between the trimmed V and J ends, which lost 1 base and 4 bases, there was a span of 12 bases. CDR3 sequence: CASSLGRGQADTQYF. In nucleotides, the CDR3 is TGTGCCAGCAGCTTAGGGCGGGGGCAGGCAGATACGCAGTATTTT.

This clone has just a few counts. The chain couples TRBV28 to TRBJ2-5; TRBD1 matches 9 bases. CDR1 is MDHEN, CDR2 SYDVKM, per germline. The CDR3 consists of 14 residues. Unmatched junction bases numbered 4, after V lost 4 bases and J lost 4 bases. The CDR3, as DNA: TGTGCCAGCAGTTCCGAGGACAGGGGAGAGACCCAGTACTTC. Protein sequence: CASSSEDRGETQYF. The variable domain in full, completed from reference TRBV28 and TRBJ2-5, reads DVKVTQSSRYLVKRTGEKVFLECVQDMDHENMFWYRQDPGLGLRLIYFSYDVKMKEKGDIPEGYSVSREKKERFSLILESASTNQTSMYLCASSSEDRGETQYFGPGTRLLVL.

Points on this clone: At one end the junction does not follow the germline gene, possibly because of a read error. This chain links TRBV5-4 with TRBJ2-7; D call uncertain. Germline assignment: CDR1 SGHNT and CDR2 YYREEE (reference sequence). This CDR3 has 13 amino acids. The CDR3 DNA sequence: TGCGCCAGCAGCCAAGGTTTCTCCTACGAGCAGTACTTC. Translation: CASSQGFSYEQYF.

This chain uses TRBV9 with TRBJ2-7, with D perhaps TRBD2 (6 bases). The V and J ends lost 4 bases and 0 bases respectively, with 14 bases between them. This CDR3 comprises 15 residues. Germline V CDR1 and CDR2: SGDLS, YYNGEE. This CDR3 reads CASSLAALSSYEQYF. Written as DNA, the CDR3 is TGTGCCAGCAGCTTAGCGGCCCTCAGCTCCTACGAGCAGTACTTC.

The sample holds a few counts of this clone. The chain employs TRBV19 and TRBJ1-1, with D unclear. The germline V gene has CDR1 LNHDA and CDR2 SQIVND (reference sequence). Trimming shortened V by 5 bases and J by 0 bases, and 4 bases separated the two germline ends. The CDR3 runs 12 residues. CDR3 in amino acids: CASSFLNTEAFF. The CDR3, as DNA: TGTGCCAGTAGTTTCTTGAACACTGAAGCTTTCTTT.

The rearrangement uses TRBV14 and TRBJ2-5; 8 bases map to TRBD2. The V gene end was trimmed by 1 base and the J gene end by 4 bases; junction bases not matched to a gene: 8. Germline loops: CDR1 SGHDN, CDR2 FVKESK. The CDR3 extends over 16 amino acids. The CDR3 nucleotides read TGTGCCAGCAGCCAAGTCGGAGCGGGAGTTCGAGAGACCCAGTACTTC. It is translated as CASSQVGAGVRETQYF.

The chain has TRBV15 and TRBJ2-6; D might be TRBD1 (5 bases). The CDR3 consists of 16 residues. Trimming stripped 0 bases from V and 0 bases from J, with 6 bases between. Germline lookup yields CDR1 LNHNV and CDR2 YYDKDF (reference sequence). The CDR3 region is CATSRDQGSGANVLTF. DNA of the CDR3: TGTGCCACCAGCAGAGACCAGGGCTCTGGGGCCAACGTCCTGACTTTC.

The chain combines TRBV18 with TRBJ2-2; 11 bases match TRBD2. CDR3 length: 15 residues. V was pared by 6 bases and J by 7 bases, with 7 bases of the junction left unmatched. Germline V gene lookup returns CDR1 KGHSH and CDR2 LQKENI. CDR3 coding DNA: TGTGCCAGCTCTCTACTAGCGGGAGATCTCGGGGAGCTGTTTTTT. Translation: CASSLLAGDLGELFF.

The chain joins TRBV28 to TRBJ2-7; a possible D gene is TRBD1 (5 bases). The CDR3 is 15 residues long. Germline lookup yields CDR1 MDHEN and CDR2 SYDVKM. V was trimmed by 3 bases and J by 3 bases, leaving 15 bases between them. The CDR3 DNA is TGTGCCAGCAGTTTTCCGGCAGGGCCCTTCTACGAGCAGTACTTC. Encoded protein: CASSFPAGPFYEQYF.

This clone was detected only once. This CDR3 is CASGSPTYEQYF. The CDR3 region has the DNA TGCGCCAGCGGATCACCCACCTACGAGCAGTACTTC. The V and J genes are TRBV5-1 and TRBJ2-7; no firm D call. V was clipped by 7 bases and J by 2 bases, with 10 bases between them. This CDR3 has 12 amino acids. The germline gives CDR1 SGHRS, CDR2 YFSETQ. Supplemented by reference TRBV5-1 and TRBJ2-7, the full variable domain reads KAGVTQTPRYLIKTRGQQVTLSCSPISGHRSVSWYQQTPGQGLQFLFEYFSETQRNKGNFPGRFSGRQFSNSRSEMNVSTLELGDSALYLCASGSPTYEQYFGPGTRLTVT.

The genes are TRBV30 and TRBJ2-5; 9 nucleotides agree with TRBD2. The length of the CDR3 is 14 residues. Germline loops: CDR1 GTSNPN, CDR2 SVGIG (reference sequence). V was clipped by 4 bases and J by 5 bases; unmatched bases: 8. The CDR3 loop is CAWNPAGGRETQYF. CDR3 DNA sequence: TGTGCCTGGAATCCAGCGGGAGGACGGGAGACCCAGTACTTC.